This T cell receptor beta chain was obtained from a study of T-cell reconstitution after alpha-beta-depleted transplantation in children. The TCRbeta library incorporated unique molecular identifiers. TCRdb independently ran MiXCR on the PCR reads; one entry per CDR3 protein. In the table there are about 900,000 distinct CDR3 sequences, about 29% of which are singletons. Germline CDR1 and CDR2: DFQATT and SNEGSKA (reference sequence). V was clipped by 0 bases and J by 2 bases; unmatched bases: 5. This CDR3 is 16 amino acids long. This material consisted of PBMCs, mostly from graft donor cells, taken 360 days after TCRalphabeta/CD19-depleted stem cell transplant. This chain joins TRBV20-1 and TRBJ2-2; 8 bases align to TRBD1. This receptor was taken from a boy under two years old who had a stem cell transplant for SCID, so the T cells may come from the graft donor. The CDR3 loop reads CSARESGQGNTGELFF. The CDR3, as DNA: TGCAGTGCTAGAGAGTCAGGACAGGGAAACACCGGGGAGCTGTTTTTT.